A selection of T cell receptor beta chains follows, all from one sample in a study of T-cell reconstitution after alpha-beta-depleted transplantation in children. TCRdb re-called the PCR reads with MiXCR, one entry per CDR3 protein. Counted here are hundreds of thousands of distinct CDR3 sequences, over 10% occurring once; the ten biggest clones make up about 2.2%. The sequencing used PBMCs, mostly from graft donor cells, collected 360 days after TCRalphabeta/CD19-depleted stem cell transplant. Receptor source: a male patient between 5 and 17 years old who had a stem cell transplant for acute myeloid leukemia, so the T cells may come from the graft donor. The CDR3 runs from the conserved cysteine through the conserved F or W. D genes are given only for firm matches. Clone size is stated in some rows and not others, as once, few, many or a class when expanded.

CASSLAYRVEKTQYF	TGTGCCAGCAGCTTAGCCTATAGGGTGGAGAAGACCCAGTACTTC	few	-	TRBJ2-5	TRBV11-2
CASSLEGVGEQFF	TGTGCCAGCAGCTTAGAAGGGGTAGGTGAGCAGTTCTTC	-	-	TRBJ2-1	TRBV7-9
CASRLASNEQFF	TGCGCCAGCAGACTAGCGAGCAATGAGCAGTTCTTC	many	TRBD2	TRBJ2-1	TRBV10-2
CASLYRGTLYGYTF	TGTGCCAGCCTTTATAGGGGGACGCTCTATGGCTACACCTTC	-	-	TRBJ1-2	TRBV6-2/TRBV6-3
CATSRGRGRGSYNEQFF	TGTGCCACCAGCAGAGGCCGGGGGCGTGGCTCCTACAATGAGCAGTTCTTC	many	-	TRBJ2-1	TRBV15
CASSPRGLNQETQYF	TGTGCCAGCAGCCCAAGGGGACTAAACCAAGAGACCCAGTACTTC	many	TRBD2	TRBJ2-5	TRBV7-3
CASSSDQAGELFF	TGTGCCAGCAGCTCGGACCAGGCCGGGGAGCTGTTTTTT	-	-	TRBJ2-2	TRBV7-9
CASSLDLQGLFYEQYF	TGTGCCAGCAGCTTAGATCTGCAGGGCCTATTCTACGAGCAGTACTTC	few	-	TRBJ2-7	TRBV11-2
CSVDTSNTGELFF	TGCAGCGTTGACACCTCGAACACCGGGGAGCTGTTTTTT	many	-	TRBJ2-2	TRBV29-1
CASSPPRDRGQGYTF	TGTGCCAGCAGCCCACCCCGGGACAGGGGGCAGGGCTACACCTTC	many	TRBD1	TRBJ1-2	TRBV7-6
CASSLGAMNSPLHF	TGTGCCAGCAGCTTAGGGGCAATGAATTCACCCCTCCACTTT	-	-	TRBJ1-6	TRBV7-3
CASSLFGGPQETQYF	TGTGCCAGCAGCTTATTCGGCGGGCCACAAGAGACCCAGTACTTC	few	-	TRBJ2-5	TRBV7-9
CSASGGGYTF	TGCAGTGCTAGTGGGGGCGGCTACACCTTC	few	-	TRBJ1-2	TRBV20-1
CSARAETGVNTEAFF	TGCAGTGCTAGAGCAGAGACAGGTGTGAACACTGAAGCTTTCTTT	many	-	TRBJ1-1	TRBV20-1
CASSVTSGRLYNEQFF	TGTGCCAGCAGCGTTACTAGCGGGAGGTTGTACAATGAGCAGTTCTTC	-	TRBD2	TRBJ2-1	TRBV28
CSVGTPGTQYF	TGCAGCGTCGGGACTCCTGGGACCCAGTACTTC	few	-	TRBJ2-5	TRBV29-1
CASSLTGPTAGEQFF	TGTGCCAGCAGCTTAACGGGACCGACGGCGGGTGAGCAGTTCTTC	once	-	TRBJ2-1	TRBV7-3
CASSIVGVNYEQYF	TGTGCCAGCAGCATAGTAGGGGTGAACTACGAGCAGTACTTC	few	-	TRBJ2-7	TRBV7-4
CSVAFPAGHKNIQYF	TGCAGCGTTGCCTTCCCAGCGGGCCACAAAAACATTCAGTACTTC	-	-	TRBJ2-4	TRBV29-1
CASIPLTSGKNNEQFF	TGTGCCAGCATCCCTCTGACTAGCGGGAAAAACAATGAGCAGTTCTTC	-	TRBD2	TRBJ2-1	TRBV5-6
CASRDRGILTYGYTF	TGTGCCAGCAGGGACAGGGGGATATTAACCTATGGCTACACCTTC	few	TRBD1	TRBJ1-2	TRBV6-1
CASSGLAGPGETQYF	TGTGCCAGCAGCGGACTAGCGGGACCGGGGGAGACCCAGTACTTC	few	TRBD2	TRBJ2-5	TRBV3-1
CASSLPGLAAYQETQYF	TGTGCCAGCAGCTTACCTGGACTAGCGGCTTACCAAGAGACCCAGTACTTC	-	TRBD2	TRBJ2-5	TRBV11-2
CASSQDLERTRRYQETQYF	TGCGCCAGCAGCCAAGATCTGGAGCGGACCAGAAGGTACCAAGAGACCCAGTACTTC	few	-	TRBJ2-5	TRBV4-3
CASTPGLAGVYNEQFF	TGTGCCAGCACCCCTGGACTAGCGGGAGTCTACAATGAGCAGTTCTTC	many	TRBD2	TRBJ2-1	TRBV27
CASKWRETDTQYF	TGTGCCAGCAAATGGCGGGAGACAGATACGCAGTATTTT	few	TRBD2	TRBJ2-3	TRBV6-2/TRBV6-3
CASSLPSGFYEQYF	TGTGCCAGCAGCTTGCCTAGCGGGTTCTACGAGCAGTACTTC	-	TRBD2	TRBJ2-7	TRBV7-2
CASSLLTGGGETQYF	TGCGCCAGCAGCCTGTTAACAGGGGGCGGAGAGACCCAGTACTTC	few	TRBD1	TRBJ2-5	TRBV5-1